This TCR beta chain was obtained from a study of CD8+CD57+ T cells in acquired aplastic anemia. Turning to the study itself: Sorted CD4+ and CD8+ cells yielded DNA averaging about 3.2 ug.

In patients chosen for sequencing, flow cytometry had shown CD8+CD57+ cell expansion. On this clonotype: The target antigen is unknown.

Study-level points and caveats: The study found no significant CD8+ Simpson's diversity difference between patients and controls.

Trimming pared 4 bases from V and 4 bases from J, leaving 15 bases between. CDR1 SNHLY and CDR2 FYNNEI come from the germline V gene. The length of the CDR3 is 15 residues. Profiling of TCR beta VDJ combinations and CDR3 sequences used genomic DNA as template. Each CDR3 protein gets one entry after TCRdb re-called the reads with MiXCR. This sample has roughly 120,000 distinct CDR3 sequences, with under 60% found just once. The clonotype was recovered from a human donor with aplastic anemia. V and J are TRBV2 and TRBJ2-3, with unresolved D. Sequencing input: sorted CD4+, CD8+, or CD8+CD57+ T cells (not recorded which) from PBMCs. For the CDR3, the DNA is TGTGCCAGCAGTGGGGGTAACATAGGGTCAGATACGCAGTATTTT. Its translation is CASSGGNIGSDTQYF.